A selection of T cell receptor beta chains follows, all from one sample in a study of blood T cell repertoires in COVID-19. Profiled with immunoSEQ multiplex PCR; TCRdb holds only in-frame clones, not every one. The repertoire holds about 200,000 clones, approximately 80% seen once, with less than 15% in the top ten. Sample: peripheral blood. All receptors come from a man aged 50 or older who had recovered from COVID-19. Both conserved end residues are part of each CDR3. The order of the fields is D gene, J gene, V gene, clone size, CDR3 DNA, CDR3 protein. D genes are given only for firm matches. Some rows mark clone size as missing; the rest say once, few, many or name a class of expanded clone.

>TRBD1|TRBJ1-4|TRBV2|NA
TGTGCCAGCAGGGACAGGCTGGGGGGTAATGAAAAACTGTTTTTT
CASRDRLGGNEKLFF
>NA|TRBJ2-7|TRBV4-1|NA
TGCGCCAGCAGCCATGGGGGAGGCCCATCCTACGAGCAGTACTTC
CASSHGGGPSYEQYF
>TRBD2|TRBJ2-7|TRBV6-5|NA
TGTGCCAGCGCTGTTAGCGGGAAGACCTACGAGCAGTACTTC
CASAVSGKTYEQYF
>TRBD2|TRBJ2-5|TRBV5-4|once
TGTGCCAGCAGCCCCATCGGAGCGGGACAAGAGACCCAGTACTTC
CASSPIGAGQETQYF
>NA|TRBJ1-1|TRBV20-1|NA
TGCAGTGCTAGTAACGGTGTTAGAGGCATGGTTTTCTTT
CSASNGVRGMVFF
>NA|TRBJ1-2|TRBV19|once
TGTGCCAGTGCCCTCCGTGAGACAGGCGGCTACACCTTC
CASALRETGGYTF
>NA|TRBJ1-1|TRBV10-3|NA
TGTGCCATCAGTGAGTCGTTAACAGTGAACACTGAAGCTTTCTTT
CAISESLTVNTEAFF
>TRBD2|TRBJ2-1|TRBV18|NA
TGTGCCAGCTCATCCCTAGCGGGAGGGCCTCTAGATGAGCAGTTCTTC
CASSSLAGGPLDEQFF
>NA|TRBJ1-2|TRBV24-1|NA
TGTGCCACCAGTGTCCCGAACTATGGCTACACCTTC
CATSVPNYGYTF
>NA|TRBJ1-2|TRBV6-5|NA
TGTGCCAGCAGTTACTCCCAGGGGACCTATGGCTACACCTTC
CASSYSQGTYGYTF